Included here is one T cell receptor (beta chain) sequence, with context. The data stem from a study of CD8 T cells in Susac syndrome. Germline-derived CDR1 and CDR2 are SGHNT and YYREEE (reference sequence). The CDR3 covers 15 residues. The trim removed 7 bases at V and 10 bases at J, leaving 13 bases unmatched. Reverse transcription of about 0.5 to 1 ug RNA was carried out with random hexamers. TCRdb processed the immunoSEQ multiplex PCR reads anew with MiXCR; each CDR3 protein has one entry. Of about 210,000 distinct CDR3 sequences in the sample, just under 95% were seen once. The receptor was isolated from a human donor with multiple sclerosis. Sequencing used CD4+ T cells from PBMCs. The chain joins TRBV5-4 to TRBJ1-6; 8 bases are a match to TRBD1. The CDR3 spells CASGEDRGVWSPLHF. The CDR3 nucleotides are TGTGCCAGCGGTGAAGACAGGGGAGTATGGTCACCCCTCCACTTT.